Listed here are 10 T cell receptor beta chains from one sample, sequenced in a study of blood T cell repertoires in COVID-19. TCRdb's copy holds only in-frame clones and misses some; the assay was immunoSEQ multiplex PCR. The data hold around 100,000 clones, with around four fifths observed a single time. The sample taken for sequencing was peripheral blood. These receptors came from a man between 50 and 59 years old with active or convalescent COVID-19.

The CDR3 nucleotides read TGTGCCAGCTCACACGGACAGGGGGTTGGCGCTGAAGCTTTCTTT. This encodes CASSHGQGVGAEAFF. The V and J genes are TRBV18 and TRBJ1-1, with 10 bases matching TRBD1. Looked up from germline, CDR1 is KGHSH and CDR2 is LQKENI. This CDR3 spans 15 amino acids. Trimming took 4 bases from V and 6 from J; bases not matched to a gene: 8. Full variable domain (outside the CDR3, taken from reference TRBV18 and TRBJ1-1): NAGVMQNPRHLVRRRGQEARLRCSPMKGHSHVYWYRQLPEEGLKFMVYLQKENIIDESGMPKERFSAEFPKEGPSILRIQQVVRGDSAAYFCASSHGQGVGAEAFFGQGTRLTVV.

V is TRBV29-1 and J is TRBJ1-3, with D unclear. The CDR3 is made up of 15 amino acids. CDR1 and CDR2 (germline): SQVTM, ANQGSEA. Trimming pared 5 bases from V and 0 bases from J, leaving 14 bases between. The CDR3 reads CSVIESQSSGNTIYF. For the CDR3, the DNA is TGCAGCGTTATCGAGTCCCAAAGCTCTGGAAACACCATATATTTT.

The rearrangement links TRBV5-1 to TRBJ2-5; 14 bases match TRBD2. J lost 3 bases, V lost 3 bases, and 1 base had no gene match. The CDR3 is made up of 15 amino acids. Germline V gene lookup returns CDR1 SGHRS and CDR2 YFSETQ. The CDR3 DNA reads TGCGCCAGCAGCTCGGGACTAGCGGGAGAAGAGACCCAGTACTTC. Its translation is CASSSGLAGEETQYF.

The V call is TRBV5-1, the J call TRBJ2-5; TRBD1 aligns across 8 bases. V lost 2 bases, J lost 5 bases, and 20 bases stayed unmatched. CDR1 is SGHRS and CDR2 is YFSETQ in the germline V gene. This CDR3 region has 19 residues. The CDR3 here is CASSFGKYSWTGWGETQYF. The CDR3 region has the DNA TGCGCCAGCAGCTTTGGGAAATACAGCTGGACAGGGTGGGGGGAGACCCAGTACTTC.

This chain links TRBV9 with TRBJ2-1, with D unclear. V shed 1 base and J shed 0 bases, with 8 bases lying between them. CDR1 and CDR2 (germline): SGDLS, YYNGEE. There are 15 residues in the CDR3. CDR3 region: CASSVSLSSYNEQFF. The CDR3 nucleotides are TGTGCCAGCAGCGTAAGCCTTAGCTCCTACAATGAGCAGTTCTTC.

The chain combines TRBV19 with TRBJ2-2; 11 bases agree with TRBD2. Germline V lookup: CDR1 LNHDA, CDR2 SQIVND (reference sequence). The CDR3 consists of 17 residues. J was trimmed by 6 bases and V by 4 bases; bases with no gene match: 10. The CDR3 is CASSNRLGTSGSGELFF. The CDR3 coding sequence is TGTGCCAGTAGTAATCGACTTGGGACTAGCGGTTCCGGGGAGCTGTTTTTT.

The V call is TRBV19, the J call TRBJ2-7, with 8 bases that match TRBD2. V lost 5 bases and J lost 3; bases outside the gene matches: 3. CDR1 and CDR2 from the germline V gene are LNHDA and SQIVND (reference sequence). The CDR3 loop spans 13 amino acids. CDR3 bases: TGTGCCAGTAGTCGGGAGGGAGACTACGAGCAGTACTTC. Protein sequence: CASSREGDYEQYF.

V gene TRBV7-9 combines with J gene TRBJ2-7; D remains ambiguous. The germline V gene has CDR1 SEHNR and CDR2 FQNEAQ (reference sequence). CDR3 length: 12 amino acids. With 3 bases removed from V and 2 bases from J, the gap between germline ends came to 5 bases. CDR3 residues: CASSFTAYEQYF. DNA of the CDR3: TGTGCCAGCAGCTTTACAGCCTACGAGCAGTACTTC.

In nucleotides, the CDR3 is TGTGCCAGCTCACCGAAACAGGGAAATCAGCCCCAGCATTTT. The encoded protein is CASSPKQGNQPQHF. The chain is built from TRBV18 and TRBJ1-5; D possibly corresponds to TRBD1 (6 bases). The V end was cut by 3 bases, the J end by 4 bases, with 10 bases between. This CDR3 region has 14 residues. The germline V gene encodes CDR1 KGHSH and CDR2 LQKENI.

The chain joins TRBV5-6 to TRBJ2-7; tentatively, D is TRBD1 (6 bases). V lost 4 bases to trimming and J lost 3 bases, with 14 bases between them. This CDR3 is 14 amino acids long. The germline CDR1 and CDR2 sequences are SGHDT and YYEEEE. CDR3: CASSKPGQNYEQYF. Written as DNA, the CDR3 is TGTGCCAGCAGCAAACCGGGACAAAACTACGAGCAGTACTTC.